This T cell receptor (beta chain) comes out of a study of human T cells and chemical hapten exposure. Each CDR3 protein gets one entry after TCRdb re-called the RACE reads with MiXCR. The sample records some 180,000 distinct CDR3 sequences, around 25% being singletons. This clonotype was detected a few times. As for time point: patch test 3, about 24 weeks after DPC sensitization. Documented treatment: therapeutic diphenylcyclopropenone sensitization with weekly scalp DPC. The source material was whole blood, sampled in connection with sensitization to the hapten diphenylcyclopropenone (DPC). This TCR derives from a woman aged 40 to 55 with alopecia areata. Some clones in this sample may be carry-over from other donors' samples.

For the CDR3, the DNA is TGTGCCAGCAGCAAAACCGGGACCCCATACAATGAGCAGTTCTTC. Its translation: CASSKTGTPYNEQFF. The V call is TRBV7-2, the J call TRBJ2-1; the D gene could be TRBD1 or TRBD2 (5 bases each). The V gene's germline CDR1 is SGHTA and CDR2 FQGNSA. Trimming left V 5 bases short and J 4 bases short, with 15 bases between. There are 15 residues in the CDR3.